This TCR beta chain comes out of a study of tissue T cells after allogeneic stem cell transplantation. Stated time point: mouse harvest day 14 after allogeneic transplant. Tail vein injection delivered 10^7 T-cell-depleted bone marrow cells and 10^6 splenic CD5+ T cells. B6 (H2b) cells into BALB/c (H2d) mice; tissues taken at day 7 or 14. CDR1 is SGHSA, CDR2 FRNQAP, per germline. Trimming removed 3 bases at V and 7 bases at J, with 10 bases between. This CDR3 region has 12 residues. On this clone: Its antigen is unknown. Genes and germline come from the mouse. The CDR3 end lies 1 residue beyond the end of the read and is filled in from the germline J gene.

Study results and limitations: Within patients, tissue anatomy strongly shaped TCR repertoire composition. In patients and mice, blood and spleen missed much of tissue repertoire. Across patients, clones rarely overlapped, yet motif clusters were shared tissue-specifically.

Libraries were prepared by immunoSEQ multiplex PCR; TCRdb keeps only in-frame clonotypes and omits some of them. The sample has fewer than 750 clones; under 60% are singletons. What was sequenced was liver tissue. J is TRBJ2-7 and V is TRBV16; D is possibly TRBD1 (6 bases). This TCR derives from a female BALB/c mouse given C57BL/6 T cells with graft-versus-host disease after an allogeneic hematopoietic cell transplant. The CDR3 bases that were read are TGTGCAAGCAGCTTGGGCAGGGGAGAACAGTAC. It codes for CASSLGRGEQY. The whole CDR3 sequence reads CASSLGRGEQYF.